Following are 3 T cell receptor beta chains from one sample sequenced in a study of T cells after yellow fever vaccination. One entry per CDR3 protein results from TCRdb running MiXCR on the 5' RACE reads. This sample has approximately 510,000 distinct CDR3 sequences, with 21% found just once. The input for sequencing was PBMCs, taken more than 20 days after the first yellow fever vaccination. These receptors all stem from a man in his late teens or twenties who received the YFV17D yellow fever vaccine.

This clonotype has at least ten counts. CDR3 loop: CASTVGDTQYF. The CDR3 DNA is TGTGCCAGTACGGTAGGAGATACGCAGTATTTT. This chain links TRBV2 with TRBJ2-3; unclear D gene. The germline V and J ends were trimmed by 9 bases and 5 bases, with 9 bases remaining between them. Germline-derived CDR1 and CDR2 are SNHLY and FYNNEI. The CDR3 spans 11 residues.

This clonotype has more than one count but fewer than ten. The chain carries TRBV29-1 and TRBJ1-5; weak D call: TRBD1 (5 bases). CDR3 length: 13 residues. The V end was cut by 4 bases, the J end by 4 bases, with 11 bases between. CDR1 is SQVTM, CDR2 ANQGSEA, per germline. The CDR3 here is CSVVGGENQPQHF. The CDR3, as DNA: TGCAGCGTTGTTGGGGGGGAAAATCAGCCCCAGCATTTT.

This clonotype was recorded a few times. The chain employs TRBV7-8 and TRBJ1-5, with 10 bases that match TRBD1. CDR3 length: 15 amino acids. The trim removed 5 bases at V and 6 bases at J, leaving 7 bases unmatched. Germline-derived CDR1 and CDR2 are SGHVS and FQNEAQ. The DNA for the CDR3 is TGTGCCAGCAGCCCGAGACAGGGGGCGATTCAGCCCCAGCATTTT. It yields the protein CASSPRQGAIQPQHF.